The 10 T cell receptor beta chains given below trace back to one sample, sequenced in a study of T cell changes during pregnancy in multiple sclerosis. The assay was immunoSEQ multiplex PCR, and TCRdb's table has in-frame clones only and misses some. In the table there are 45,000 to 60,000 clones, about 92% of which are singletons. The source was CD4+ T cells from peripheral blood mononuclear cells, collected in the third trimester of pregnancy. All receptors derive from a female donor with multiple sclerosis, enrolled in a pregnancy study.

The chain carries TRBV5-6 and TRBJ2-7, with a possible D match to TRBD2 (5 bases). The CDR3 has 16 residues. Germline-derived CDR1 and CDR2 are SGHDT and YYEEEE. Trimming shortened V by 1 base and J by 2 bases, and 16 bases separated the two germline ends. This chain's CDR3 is CASSLWRQAATYEQYF. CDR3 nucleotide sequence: TGTGCCAGCAGCTTGTGGAGGCAGGCCGCCACCTACGAGCAGTACTTC. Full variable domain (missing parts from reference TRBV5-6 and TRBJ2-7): DAGVTQSPTHLIKTRGQQVTLRCSPKSGHDTVSWYQQALGQGPQFIFQYYEEEERQRGNFPDRFSGHQFPNYSSELNVNALLLGDSALYLCASSLWRQAATYEQYFGPGTRLTVT.

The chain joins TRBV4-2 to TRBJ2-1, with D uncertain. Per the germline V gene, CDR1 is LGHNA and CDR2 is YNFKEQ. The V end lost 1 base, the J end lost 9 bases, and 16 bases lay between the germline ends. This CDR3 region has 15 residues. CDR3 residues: CASSQVPSGVREQFF. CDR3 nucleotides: TGTGCCAGCAGCCAAGTTCCCTCAGGTGTTCGTGAGCAGTTCTTC.

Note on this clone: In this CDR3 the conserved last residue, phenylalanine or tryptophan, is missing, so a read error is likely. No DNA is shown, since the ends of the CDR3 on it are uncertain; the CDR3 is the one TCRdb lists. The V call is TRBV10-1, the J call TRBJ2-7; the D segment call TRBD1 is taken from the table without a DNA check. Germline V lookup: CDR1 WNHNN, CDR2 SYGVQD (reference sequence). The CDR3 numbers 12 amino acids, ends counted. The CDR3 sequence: CASRAATDRTDL.

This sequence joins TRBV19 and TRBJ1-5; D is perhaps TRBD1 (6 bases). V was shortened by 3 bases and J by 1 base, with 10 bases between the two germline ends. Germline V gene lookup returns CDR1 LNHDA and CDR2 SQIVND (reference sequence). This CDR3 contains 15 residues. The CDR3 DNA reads TGTGCCAGTAGTATGGGGGCAGGGAGCAATCAGCCCCAGCATTTT. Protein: CASSMGAGSNQPQHF.

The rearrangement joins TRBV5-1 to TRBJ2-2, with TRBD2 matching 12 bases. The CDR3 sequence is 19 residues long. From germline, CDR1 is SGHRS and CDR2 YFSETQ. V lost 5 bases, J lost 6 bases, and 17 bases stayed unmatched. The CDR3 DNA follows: TGCGCCAGCAGATCCTCCGGAAAACCGGGACTAGCGGGTGCCGGGGAGCTGTTTTTT. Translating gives CASRSSGKPGLAGAGELFF.

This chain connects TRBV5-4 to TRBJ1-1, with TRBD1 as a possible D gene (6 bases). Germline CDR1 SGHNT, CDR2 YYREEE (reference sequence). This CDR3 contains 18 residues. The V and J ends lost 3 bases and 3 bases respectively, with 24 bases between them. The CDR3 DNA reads TGTGCCAGCAGCTCCCTCGGGTGGGGGAACTACAGGGACACTGAAGCTTTCTTT. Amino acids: CASSSLGWGNYRDTEAFF.

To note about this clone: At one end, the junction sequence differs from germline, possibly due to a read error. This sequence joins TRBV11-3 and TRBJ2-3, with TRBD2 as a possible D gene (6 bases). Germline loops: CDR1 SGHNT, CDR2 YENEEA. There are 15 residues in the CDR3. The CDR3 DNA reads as TGTGCCAGCAGCTTAGCTGGAGGGAGCAAAGATACGCAGTATTTT. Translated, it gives CASSLAGGSKDTQYF. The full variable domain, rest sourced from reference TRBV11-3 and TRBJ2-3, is EAGVVQSPRYKIIEKKQPVAFWCNPISGHNTLYWYLQNLGQGPELLIRYENEEAVDDSQLPKDRFSAERLKGVDSTLKIQPAELGDSAVYLCASSLAGGSKDTQYFGPGTRLTVL.

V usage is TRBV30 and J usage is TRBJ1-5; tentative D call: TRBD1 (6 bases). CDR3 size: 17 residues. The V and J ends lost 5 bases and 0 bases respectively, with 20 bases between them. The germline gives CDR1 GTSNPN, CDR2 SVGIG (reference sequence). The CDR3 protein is CAWGGFRPTHSNQPQHF. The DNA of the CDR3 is TGTGCCTGGGGGGGCTTTAGGCCCACCCATAGCAATCAGCCCCAGCATTTT.

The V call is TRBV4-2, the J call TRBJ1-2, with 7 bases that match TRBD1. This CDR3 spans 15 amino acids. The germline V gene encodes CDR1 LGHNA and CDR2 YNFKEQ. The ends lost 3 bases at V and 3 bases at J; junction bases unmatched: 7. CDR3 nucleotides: TGTGCCAGCAGCCATGTCGTCGGGACAGACTATGGCTACACCTTC. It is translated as CASSHVVGTDYGYTF.

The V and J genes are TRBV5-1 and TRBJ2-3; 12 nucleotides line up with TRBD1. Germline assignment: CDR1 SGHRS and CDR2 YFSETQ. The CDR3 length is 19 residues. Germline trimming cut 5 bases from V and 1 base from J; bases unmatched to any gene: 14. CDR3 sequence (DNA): TGCGCCAGCAGAAGGACCGGGACAGGGGGCTTCATGGGCACAGATACGCAGTATTTT. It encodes CASRRTGTGGFMGTDTQYF.